Listed below are T cell receptor beta chains from one sample, sequenced in a study of identifying expanded T cells in peripheral blood. Assay: immunoSEQ multiplex PCR; the TCRdb copy retains only in-frame clones and omits some. The table shows roughly 100,000 clones, with approximately 90% occurring only once. The sequencing input was blood. The receptors come from a person between 18 and 75 years old in good health. Both conserved end residues are part of each CDR3. The D gene is left open where the match is weak. Size tells how often a clone was seen (once, few, many) or the class of an expanded clone, and some rows leave it out.

v_call	d_call	j_call	clone_size	cdr3_aa	cdr3_nt
TRBV13	-	TRBJ2-5	-	CASSVRPETQYF	TGTGCCAGCAGCGTACGGCCCGAGACCCAGTACTTC
TRBV6-5	-	TRBJ1-5	-	CASSSGTWGQPQHF	TGTGCCAGCAGTTCAGGGACGTGGGGTCAGCCCCAGCATTTT
TRBV28	TRBD1	TRBJ2-7	-	CASRSPGHRQGEQYF	TGTGCCAGCAGGTCTCCGGGACACAGACAGGGGGAGCAGTACTTC
TRBV19	-	TRBJ1-1	-	CASSMEEARFGTEAFF	TGTGCCAGTAGTATGGAGGAGGCAAGGTTTGGCACTGAAGCTTTCTTT
TRBV5-4	-	TRBJ1-1	-	CASSFGQNTEAFF	TGTGCCAGCAGCTTTGGACAGAACACTGAAGCTTTCTTT
TRBV27	TRBD1	TRBJ1-5	-	CASSLFGQGRHQPQHF	TGTGCCAGCAGTTTATTCGGACAGGGTCGGCATCAGCCCCAGCATTTT
TRBV2	TRBD2	TRBJ2-2	-	CASNALAGATGELFF	TGTGCCAGCAATGCGTTAGCGGGGGCCACCGGGGAGCTGTTTTTT
TRBV19	-	TRBJ2-5	-	CASRETWGPGETQYF	TGTGCCAGTAGGGAGACATGGGGGCCGGGGGAGACCCAGTACTTC
TRBV7-6	-	TRBJ2-5	-	CASSLSRGSETQYF	TGTGCCAGCAGCTTAAGCAGGGGAAGCGAGACCCAGTACTTC
TRBV4-3	TRBD1	TRBJ1-2	-	CASSQDTGQSYGYTF	TGCGCCAGCAGCCAAGATACGGGACAGTCTTATGGCTACACCTTC
TRBV19	TRBD1	TRBJ2-7	-	CASSSGTGGTYEQYF	TGTGCCAGTAGTTCTGGGACAGGGGGAACCTACGAGCAGTACTTC
TRBV2	-	TRBJ1-2	-	CASIRRGSDYGYTF	TGTGCCAGCATCCGGAGGGGGTCGGACTATGGCTACACCTTC
TRBV6-5	-	TRBJ1-1	-	CASSYSPQAEAFF	TGTGCCAGCAGTTACTCCCCCCAGGCTGAAGCTTTCTTT
TRBV10-3	TRBD1	TRBJ1-2	-	CAISLTGYDGYTF	TGTGCCATCAGTCTGACAGGGTACGATGGCTACACCTTC
TRBV29-1	-	TRBJ2-7	-	CSVGEMAGFSDEQYF	TGCAGCGTCGGGGAGATGGCCGGGTTCAGCGACGAGCAGTACTTC
TRBV4-3	-	TRBJ1-5	-	CASSLDYVGPQRSQPQHF	TGCGCCAGCAGCCTGGATTATGTGGGCCCTCAGAGGAGTCAGCCCCAGCATTTT
TRBV5-1	-	TRBJ1-2	-	CASSEQGVGYTF	TGCGCCAGCAGCGAACAGGGTGTTGGCTACACCTTC
TRBV6-1	TRBD2	TRBJ2-2	-	CASSLAGGLTGELFF	TGTGCCAGCTCCCTAGCGGGGGGGCTGACCGGGGAGCTGTTTTTT
TRBV6-6	-	TRBJ1-2	-	CASSYSEGAYGYTF	TGTGCCAGCAGTTACTCGGAAGGGGCCTATGGCTACACCTTC
TRBV10-2	TRBD1	TRBJ1-4	once	CASRGQGGEKLFF	TGCGCCAGCAGGGGACAGGGTGGCGAAAAACTGTTTTTT
TRBV18	-	TRBJ2-5	-	CASTAQETQYF	TGTGCCAGCACAGCCCAAGAGACCCAGTACTTC
TRBV4-1	-	TRBJ1-2	-	CASSQEGSRVGGDYGYTF	TGCGCCAGCAGCCAAGAGGGAAGCCGGGTTGGAGGGGACTATGGCTACACCTTC
TRBV7-2	-	TRBJ2-7	few	CASSQRVGLPIREQYF	TGTGCCAGCAGCCAACGGGTGGGACTTCCCATCCGCGAGCAGTACTTC
TRBV19	-	TRBJ1-2	-	CASIPGGGSNYGYTF	TGTGCCAGTATCCCCGGGGGGGGCTCTAACTATGGCTACACCTTC